This is a list of T cell receptor beta chains from one sample in a study of vaccination and CD4 T cells after COVID-19. MiXCR, run by TCRdb on the PCR reads, gives a single entry per CDR3 protein. The repertoire holds about 11,000 distinct CDR3 sequences, with approximately 70% as singletons. These TCRs' antigens remain unknown. The sequencing input was CD4+ T cells from blood, cultured in vitro. The receptors shown here come from a human donor who had recovered from COVID-19. Each CDR3 is given with its conserved first and last residue. A D gene is named only where the DNA matches it firmly. Part of the rows lack a size; the others show once, few, many or a class for expanded clones.

size: NA
length: 14
J: TRBJ1-5
D: NA
V: TRBV20-1
DNA: TGCAGTGCTAGTCGGATCCAAGGTACACAGCCCCAGCATTTT
CDR3: CSASRIQGTQPQHF

size: few
length: 16
J: TRBJ1-1
D: NA
V: TRBV7-9
DNA: TGTGCCAGCAGCCCCCCCCTGGCAGGAGCCAACACTGAAGCTTTCTTT
CDR3: CASSPPLAGANTEAFF

size: NA
length: 14
J: TRBJ1-6
D: NA
V: TRBV20-1
DNA: TGCAGTGCTAGGGCAGGGACACAGGGTTCACCCCTCCACTTT
CDR3: CSARAGTQGSPLHF

size: NA
length: 13
J: TRBJ1-3
D: NA
V: TRBV7-2
DNA: TGTGCCAGCAGTTGGAGGCGGGGAAACACCATATATTTT
CDR3: CASSWRRGNTIYF

size: NA
length: 12
J: TRBJ2-1
D: NA
V: TRBV2
DNA: TGTGCCAGCAGTGAGGACGCGAATGAGCAGTTCTTC
CDR3: CASSEDANEQFF

size: NA
length: 15
J: TRBJ1-2
D: NA
V: TRBV15
DNA: TGTGCCACCAGCAGCATAGGGACACTAAACTATGGCTACACCTTC
CDR3: CATSSIGTLNYGYTF

size: NA
length: 13
J: TRBJ2-1
D: NA
V: TRBV15
DNA: TGTGCCACCAGCAGAGACTCTAGGGGGGAGCAGTTCTTC
CDR3: CATSRDSRGEQFF

size: NA
length: 16
J: TRBJ1-6
D: NA
V: TRBV7-2
DNA: TGTGCCAGCAGCTTAGAGAGAGGCAGGTGGAATTCACCCCTCCACTTT
CDR3: CASSLERGRWNSPLHF

size: NA
length: 15
J: TRBJ1-1
D: NA
V: TRBV7-9
DNA: TGTGCCAGCAGGCCGAGGACTCCCTTGAACACTGAAGCTTTCTTT
CDR3: CASRPRTPLNTEAFF

size: NA
length: 14
J: TRBJ1-1
D: NA
V: TRBV5-5
DNA: TGTGCCAGCAGGGGAGGGGGGGGACGGTTAAGAGCTTTCTTT
CDR3: CASRGGGGRLRAFF

size: NA
length: 13
J: TRBJ1-1
D: NA
V: TRBV6-5
DNA: TGTGCCAGCAGTTACAGGGGGGACACTGAAGCTTTCTTT
CDR3: CASSYRGDTEAFF

size: NA
length: 13
J: TRBJ1-6
D: TRBD1
V: TRBV4-3
DNA: TGCGCCAGCAGCCCCCGGACAGGGCAGCCCCTCCACTTT
CDR3: CASSPRTGQPLHF

size: NA
length: 14
J: TRBJ1-6
D: NA
V: TRBV20-1
DNA: TGCAGTGCTGAAGCGGGACTAATGAATTCACCCCTCCACTTT
CDR3: CSAEAGLMNSPLHF

size: NA
length: 15
J: TRBJ2-7
D: NA
V: TRBV6-1
DNA: TGTGCCACGAAAACACTGGGCCGACAAGCATCCGAGCAGTACTTC
CDR3: CATKTLGRQASEQYF

size: large
length: 14
J: TRBJ1-1
D: NA
V: TRBV6-1
DNA: TGTGCCAGCAGGACCGACGGGTTGAACACTGAAGCTTTCTTT
CDR3: CASRTDGLNTEAFF

size: once
length: 15
J: TRBJ1-1
D: NA
V: TRBV6-5
DNA: TGTGCCAGCAGTTATCGGGGTTTGGGGAACACTGAAGCTTTCTTT
CDR3: CASSYRGLGNTEAFF